What follows are 5 T cell receptor beta chains derived from one specimen sequenced in a study of CD8 T cells in Susac syndrome. After extraction with the RNeasy kit, roughly 0.45 to 1 ug of the RNA was reverse transcribed using random hexamers. From the immunoSEQ multiplex PCR reads, TCRdb called clonotypes with MiXCR, one entry per CDR3 protein. The sample carries 160,000 or so distinct CDR3 sequences, around 93% recorded once. Sequences were obtained from CD4+ T cells from PBMCs. The receptors were sampled from a human donor in good health.

The chain carries TRBV7-9 and TRBJ2-7, with D perhaps TRBD2 (7 bases). CDR1 is SEHNR, CDR2 FQNEAQ, per germline (reference sequence). The CDR3 consists of 16 residues. Trimming took off 0 bases at V and 2 bases at J, with 14 bases between the two ends. The CDR3 DNA reads TGTGCCAGCAGCTTAGCCCTAGGGGGGGTAGCCTACGAGCAGTACTTC. It translates to CASSLALGGVAYEQYF.

This clonotype was observed once. This chain joins TRBV3-1 and TRBJ2-7; 7 nucleotides match TRBD2. This CDR3 contains 16 residues. CDR1 is LGHDT and CDR2 is YNNKEL in the germline V gene (reference sequence). The J segment lost 5 bases and the V segment lost 1 base, leaving 11 bases of the junction unmatched. CDR3 amino acids: CASSQGSGGGGHEQYF. The CDR3 bases are TGTGCCAGCAGCCAAGGATCGGGCGGGGGTGGTCACGAGCAGTACTTC.

The sample holds a few counts of this clonotype. The V gene is TRBV29-1, the J gene TRBJ1-1; weak D call: TRBD1 (5 bases). CDR1 and CDR2 from the germline V gene are SQVTM and ANQGSEA. This CDR3 has 12 residues. V gave up 8 bases and J gave up 3 bases, with 13 bases separating them. The CDR3, as DNA: TGCAGCTACAATGGGGGGGACACTGAAGCTTTCTTT. Its protein product is CSYNGGDTEAFF.

The chain recombines TRBV7-8 with TRBJ2-2, with D possibly being TRBD2 (7 bases). Germline CDR1 is SGHVS and CDR2 is FQNEAQ. With 2 bases removed from V and 6 bases from J, the gap between germline ends came to 19 bases. The CDR3 loop spans 17 amino acids. As DNA, the CDR3 is TGTGCCAGCAGCTTAAGATCGGCGGGGGCCCTGCCCGGGGAGCTGTTTTTT. Its protein product is CASSLRSAGALPGELFF.

The chain uses TRBV29-1 and TRBJ1-2, with a weak D call TRBD1 (6 bases). The CDR3 consists of 11 residues. The germline V and J ends were trimmed by 6 bases and 8 bases, with 13 bases remaining between them. Germline CDR1 and CDR2: SQVTM and ANQGSEA. For the CDR3, the DNA is TGCAGCGTCGTACAGGGTTTAGGCTACACCTTC. Protein: CSVVQGLGYTF.